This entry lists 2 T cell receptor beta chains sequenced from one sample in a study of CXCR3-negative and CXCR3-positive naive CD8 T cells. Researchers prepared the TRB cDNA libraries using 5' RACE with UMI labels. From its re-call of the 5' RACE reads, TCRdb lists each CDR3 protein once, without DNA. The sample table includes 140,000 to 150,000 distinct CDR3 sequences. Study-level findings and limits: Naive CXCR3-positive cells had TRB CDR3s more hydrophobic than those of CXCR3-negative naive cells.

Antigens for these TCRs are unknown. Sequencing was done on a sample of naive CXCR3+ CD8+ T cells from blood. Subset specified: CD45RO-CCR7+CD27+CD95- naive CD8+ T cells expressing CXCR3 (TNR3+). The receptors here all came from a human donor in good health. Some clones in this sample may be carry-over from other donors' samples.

CDR3 sequence reads: CASSPITGSPYEQYF. V gene TRBV18 combines with J gene TRBJ2-7. CDR3 length: 15 amino acids. CDR1 is KGHSH, CDR2 LQKENI, per germline.

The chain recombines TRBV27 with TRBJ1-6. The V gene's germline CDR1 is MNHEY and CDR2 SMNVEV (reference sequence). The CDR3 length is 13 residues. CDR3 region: CASSFDLESPLHF.